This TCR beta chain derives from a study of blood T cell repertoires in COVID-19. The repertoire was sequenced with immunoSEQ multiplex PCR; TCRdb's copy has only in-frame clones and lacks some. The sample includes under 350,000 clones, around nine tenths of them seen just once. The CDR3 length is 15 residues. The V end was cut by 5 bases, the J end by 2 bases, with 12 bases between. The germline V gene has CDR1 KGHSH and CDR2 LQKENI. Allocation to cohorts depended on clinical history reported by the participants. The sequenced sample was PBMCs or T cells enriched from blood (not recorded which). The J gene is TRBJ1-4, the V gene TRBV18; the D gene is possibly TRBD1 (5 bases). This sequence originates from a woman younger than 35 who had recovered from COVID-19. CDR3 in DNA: TGTGCCAGCTCAGTCCGACAGTCGACTAATGAAAAACTGTTTTTT. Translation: CASSVRQSTNEKLFF.